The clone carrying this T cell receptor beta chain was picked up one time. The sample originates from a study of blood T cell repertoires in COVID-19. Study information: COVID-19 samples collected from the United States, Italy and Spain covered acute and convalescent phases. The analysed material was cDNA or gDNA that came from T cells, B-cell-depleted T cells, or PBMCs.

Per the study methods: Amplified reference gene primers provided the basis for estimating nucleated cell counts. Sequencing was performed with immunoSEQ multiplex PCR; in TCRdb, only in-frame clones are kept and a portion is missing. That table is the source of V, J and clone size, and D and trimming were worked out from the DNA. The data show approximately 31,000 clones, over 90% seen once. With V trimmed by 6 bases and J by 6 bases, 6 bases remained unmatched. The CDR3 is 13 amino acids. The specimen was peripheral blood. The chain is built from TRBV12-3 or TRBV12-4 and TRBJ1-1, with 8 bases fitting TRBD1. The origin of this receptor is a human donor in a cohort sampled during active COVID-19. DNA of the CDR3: TGTGCCAGCAGCCTCGGACAGGGAGCTGAAGCTTTCTTT. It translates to CASSLGQGAEAFF.